One sample yielded the 6 T cell receptor beta chains listed below, sequenced in a study of identical twins. TCRdb independently ran MiXCR on the 5' RACE reads; one entry per CDR3 protein. The sample contains about 250,000 distinct CDR3 sequences, around 8.3% of which appear only once. The same sample was also studied in work on yellow fever vaccine responses in identical twins.

The specimen sequenced was CD8+ T cells sorted from blood. Receptor source: a woman in her late teens or twenties in good health.

This clonotype was seen only a few times. This chain joins TRBV20-1 and TRBJ2-1; a weak D match, TRBD1 (7 bases). The CDR3 runs to 15 residues. V gave up 6 bases and J gave up 1 base, with 16 bases separating them. Looked up from germline, CDR1 is DFQATT and CDR2 is SNEGSKA (reference sequence). The CDR3 DNA follows: TGCAGTGCGAGATCGGGGGACAGTTCCTACAATGAGCAGTTCTTC. Amino acids: CSARSGDSSYNEQFF.

In this sample, this clonotype turned up many times. The chain uses TRBV7-9 and TRBJ2-1, with 9 bases matching TRBD2. Germline loops: CDR1 SEHNR, CDR2 FQNEAQ (reference sequence). J gave up 8 bases and V 5 bases, and 16 bases lay outside the gene matches. The CDR3 is 17 amino acids. The CDR3 loop reads CASSLRGGGRASDEQFF. CDR3 nucleotides: TGTGCCAGCAGCCTCAGAGGAGGCGGGAGGGCCAGCGATGAGCAGTTCTTC.

This clonotype was counted a few times. V is TRBV6-6 and J is TRBJ1-5, with D unclear. Trimming pared 8 bases from V and 6 bases from J, leaving 14 bases between. The CDR3 contains 13 residues. In germline, CDR1 is MNHNY, CDR2 SVGAGI (reference sequence). Here the CDR3 reads CASASGFSQPQHF. The CDR3 DNA sequence: TGTGCCAGCGCGTCGGGGTTCAGTCAGCCCCAGCATTTT.

This clonotype was observed at least ten times. This chain links TRBV20-1 with TRBJ1-5; no firm D call. The V gene's germline CDR1 is DFQATT and CDR2 SNEGSKA (reference sequence). V was cut by 0 bases and J by 3 bases, with 12 bases left in between. The CDR3 has 15 amino acids. This CDR3 is CSARDHSDNNQPQHF. The CDR3 coding sequence is TGCAGTGCTAGAGATCATTCAGATAACAATCAGCCCCAGCATTTT.

The chain joins TRBV5-5 to TRBJ1-4, with D perhaps matching TRBD1 (6 bases). The CDR3 has 17 residues. V lost 1 base and J lost 4, with 17 bases in between. Per germline, CDR1 SGHKS and CDR2 YYEKEE (reference sequence). CDR3 region: CASSLYLPQGVNEKLFF. CDR3 bases: TGTGCCAGCAGCTTGTACCTCCCACAGGGCGTTAATGAAAAACTGTTTTTT.

The chain combines TRBV6-5 with TRBJ1-2, with D unclear. Germline CDR1 is MNHEY and CDR2 is SVGAGI. This CDR3 region has 13 residues. V dropped 0 bases and J dropped 4 bases, with 6 bases sitting between them. This CDR3 is CASSYSGIYGYTF. CDR3 nucleotide sequence: TGTGCCAGCAGTTACTCCGGAATCTATGGCTACACCTTC.